This T cell receptor beta chain emerged from a study of blood T cell repertoires in COVID-19. In regard to this clone: Other nucleotide sequences in the sample specify the same CDR3.

The assay was immunoSEQ multiplex PCR, and TCRdb's table has in-frame clones only and misses some. This table has nearly 250,000 clones, 65% to 90% appearing once. Trimming cost V 3 bases and J 4 bases; bases outside gene matches: 1. The CDR3 totals 14 residues. The germline CDR1 and CDR2 sequences are SGDLS and YYNGEE. Sequenced input: PBMCs or T cells enriched from blood (not recorded which). The V gene is TRBV9, the J gene TRBJ1-6; 7 bases are shared with TRBD1. This TCR was sampled from a woman in her forties or fifties with acute COVID-19. In DNA, the CDR3 is TGTGCCAGCAGCGGGACAGGTTATAATTCACCCCTCCACTTT. This codes for CASSGTGYNSPLHF.